The T cell receptor beta chain under discussion was sequenced for a study of monozygotic twins with inflammatory bowel disease. Concerning this clonotype: Its specificity is not known.

Germline CDR1 and CDR2: LGHDT and YNNKEL (reference sequence). The CDR3 sequence is 15 residues long. Regarding the study as a whole: In the analysis, different T cell subtypes could not be told apart. IBD patients share fewer clonotypes with other people than healthy twins do, especially with disease activity. Support for a single strong signal or clonotype associated with IBD was absent.

Every sample had its cDNA made across eight separate reactions. Reprocessing the 5' RACE reads, TCRdb reports a single entry for every CDR3 protein and omits DNA. This repertoire includes approximately 400,000 distinct CDR3 sequences. The V gene is TRBV3-1, the J gene TRBJ1-1; TCRdb gives TRBD1 as the D gene, but with no DNA this cannot be confirmed. The TCR originated in a human donor with ulcerative colitis or Crohn's disease, or a healthy co-twin of an affected twin (not recorded which). The specimen was blood. The CDR3 region is CASSLQGPMGAEAFF.